Each of the 2 T cell receptor beta chains below was sequenced from the same sample in a study of beta chain features in type 1 diabetes. The sequenced template was cDNA made from the entire isolated RNA. Only in-frame clones appear in the TCRdb table, and some are missing; sequencing was by immunoSEQ multiplex PCR. The data show roughly 300,000 clones, 7% to 9% seen once. Material: central memory CD4+ T cells from blood. These receptors all come from a woman between 18 and 29 years old in good health.

This chain links TRBV18 with TRBJ2-7; 9 nucleotides line up with TRBD2. The CDR3 consists of 15 residues. The V segment lost 3 bases and the J segment 3 bases; nucleotides outside the gene matches: 6. Germline CDR1 reads KGHSH; CDR2 reads LQKENI. CDR3 nucleotides: TGTGCCAGCTCACCCTCTAGCGGGATAAACTACGAGCAGTACTTC. Translated, it gives CASSPSSGINYEQYF.

This clone was seen more than once but under ten times. Other nucleotide sequences from this sample produce the same CDR3. The chain joins TRBV28 to TRBJ2-7; D is uncertain. CDR3 size: 12 residues. V was pared by 4 bases and J by 4 bases, with 8 bases between. CDR1 MDHEN and CDR2 SYDVKM come from the germline V gene. Here the CDR3 reads CASSSDRYEQYF. In nucleotides, the CDR3 is TGTGCCAGCAGTTCAGACCGGTACGAGCAGTACTTC.